This TCR beta chain was obtained from a study of T cell responses to AZD1222 COVID-19 vaccine. Assay: immunoSEQ multiplex PCR; the TCRdb copy retains only in-frame clones and omits some. The sample lists 150,000 to 200,000 clones, approximately 88% occurring once. With respect to this clone: Its antigen is still unknown.

Deletions cut 0 bases from V and 9 bases from J, with 12 bases between. Germline CDR1 and CDR2: SGHAT and FQNNGV. The CDR3 is made up of 14 amino acids. Study results and limitations: Clonal diversity was possibly underestimated, and white British individuals and females predominated among donors.

The source is an adult in good health. Sequenced here: peripheral blood, sampled on day 0 of AZD1222 vaccination. This rearrangement joins TRBV11-2 to TRBJ1-5, with no clear D. The CDR3 DNA is TGTGCCAGCAGCTTAGATCAGATCGCCAGGCCCCAGCATTTT. It encodes CASSLDQIARPQHF.